These 6 T cell receptor beta chains share one sample of origin, sequenced in a study of blood T cell repertoires in COVID-19. Generated by immunoSEQ multiplex PCR, the TCRdb table keeps only in-frame clones and is missing some. The sample contains 330,000 or so clones, approximately 89% of which appear only once. Sequencing was done on a sample of peripheral blood. All receptors derive from a woman aged 60-75 years with COVID-19, enrolled during active disease.

V usage is TRBV27 and J usage is TRBJ1-4; D call uncertain. The V gene lost 5 bases and the J gene lost 4 bases, with 11 bases spanning the gap. This CDR3 comprises 14 residues. CDR1 is MNHEY and CDR2 is SMNVEV in the germline V gene (reference sequence). The CDR3 reads CASSISVVNEKLFF. The CDR3 region has the DNA TGTGCCAGCAGTATTTCGGTGGTTAATGAAAAACTGTTTTTT. The full variable domain, completed using reference TRBV27 and TRBJ1-4, is EAQVTQNPRYLITVTGKKLTVTCSQNMNHEYMSWYRQDPGLGLRQIYYSMNVEVTDKGDVPEGYKVSRKEKRNFPLILESPSPNQTSLYFCASSISVVNEKLFFGSGTQLSVL.

This chain links TRBV19 with TRBJ2-2; 9 nucleotides match TRBD2. CDR1 and CDR2 from the germline V gene are LNHDA and SQIVND (reference sequence). The CDR3 is 14 amino acids. J gave up 6 bases and V 8 bases, and 7 bases lay outside the gene matches. In DNA form, the CDR3 reads TGTGCCAGTGGATCTAGCGGGGTGGCCGGGGAGCTGTTTTTT. Amino acids: CASGSSGVAGELFF.

The table lists this clone with a few counts. The rearrangement links TRBV27 to TRBJ1-1; TRBD1 matches at 8 bases. Germline values: CDR1 MNHEY, CDR2 SMNVEV (reference sequence). The CDR3 totals 13 residues. J gave up 5 bases and V 7 bases, and 6 bases lay outside the gene matches. For the CDR3, the DNA is TGTGCCAGCAAACAGGGGGGGGAAACTGAAGCTTTCTTT. Amino acid sequence: CASKQGGETEAFF.

This chain joins TRBV28 and TRBJ2-6, with D uncertain. V lost 3 bases and J lost 0, with 12 bases in between. The V gene's germline CDR1 is MDHEN and CDR2 SYDVKM. CDR3 size: 17 residues. CDR3 sequence (DNA): TGTGCCAGCAGTTTCCCCCTTAGTAACTCTGGGGCCAACGTCCTGACTTTC. Encoded protein: CASSFPLSNSGANVLTF. Full variable domain (rest looked up from reference TRBV28 and TRBJ2-6): DVKVTQSSRYLVKRTGEKVFLECVQDMDHENMFWYRQDPGLGLRLIYFSYDVKMKEKGDIPEGYSVSREKKERFSLILESASTNQTSMYLCASSFPLSNSGANVLTFGAGSRLTVL.

The J gene is TRBJ1-4, the V gene TRBV11-2; unclear D gene. This CDR3 has 13 amino acids. The germline gives CDR1 SGHAT, CDR2 FQNNGV. V was cut by 5 bases and J by 4 bases, with 8 bases left in between. CDR3 bases: TGTGCCAGCAGCCCACCGGGTAATGAAAAACTGTTTTTT. It translates to CASSPPGNEKLFF.

This chain joins TRBV28 and TRBJ2-3; TRBD2 matches 7 bases. Germline trimming cut 5 bases from V and 4 bases from J; bases unmatched to any gene: 9. Germline CDR1 MDHEN, CDR2 SYDVKM. This CDR3 has 15 amino acids. CDR3 coding DNA: TGTGCCAGCAGTCCCGGACTAGGTGGGTCAGATACGCAGTATTTT. Translated, it gives CASSPGLGGSDTQYF.